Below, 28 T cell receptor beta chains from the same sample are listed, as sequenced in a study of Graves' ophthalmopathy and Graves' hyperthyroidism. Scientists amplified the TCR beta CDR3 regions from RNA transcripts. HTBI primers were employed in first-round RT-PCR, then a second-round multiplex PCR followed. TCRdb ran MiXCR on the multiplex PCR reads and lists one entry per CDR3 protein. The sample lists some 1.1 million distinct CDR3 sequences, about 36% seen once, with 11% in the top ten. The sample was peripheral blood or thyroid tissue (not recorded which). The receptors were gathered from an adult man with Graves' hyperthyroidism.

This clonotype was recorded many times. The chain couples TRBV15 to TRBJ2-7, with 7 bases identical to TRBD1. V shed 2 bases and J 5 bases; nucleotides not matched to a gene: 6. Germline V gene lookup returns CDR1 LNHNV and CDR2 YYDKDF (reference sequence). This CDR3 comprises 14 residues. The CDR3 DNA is TGTGCCACCAGCAGACAGACAGGGAGCAACGAGCAGTACTTC. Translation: CATSRQTGSNEQYF.

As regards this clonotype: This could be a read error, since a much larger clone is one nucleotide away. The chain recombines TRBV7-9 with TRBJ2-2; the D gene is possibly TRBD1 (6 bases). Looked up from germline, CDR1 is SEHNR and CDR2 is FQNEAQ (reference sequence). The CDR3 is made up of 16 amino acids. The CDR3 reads CASGLEPTGRTGELFF. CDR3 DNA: TGTGCCAGCGGCTTAGAACCCACAGGGCGAACCGGGGAGCTGTTTTTT.

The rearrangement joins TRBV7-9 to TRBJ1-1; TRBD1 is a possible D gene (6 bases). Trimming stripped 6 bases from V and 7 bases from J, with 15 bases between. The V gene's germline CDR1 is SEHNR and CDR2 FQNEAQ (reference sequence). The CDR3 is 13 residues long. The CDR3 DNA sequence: TGTGCCAGCAGATTGGACAGAGGAGGTGAAGCTTTCTTT. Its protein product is CASRLDRGGEAFF.

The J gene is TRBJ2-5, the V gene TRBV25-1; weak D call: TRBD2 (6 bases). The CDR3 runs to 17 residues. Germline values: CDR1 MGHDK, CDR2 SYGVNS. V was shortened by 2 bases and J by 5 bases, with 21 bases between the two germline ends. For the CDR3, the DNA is TGTGCCAGCAGTGAAGCTTCGGAACGGGCTGGGGGGGAGACCCAGTACTTC. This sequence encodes CASSEASERAGGETQYF.

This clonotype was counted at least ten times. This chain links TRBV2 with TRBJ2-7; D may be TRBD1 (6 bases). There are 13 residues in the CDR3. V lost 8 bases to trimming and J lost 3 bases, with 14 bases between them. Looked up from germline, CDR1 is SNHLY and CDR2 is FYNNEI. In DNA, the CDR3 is TGTGCCAGCGGGCAGGGGTTCGGCTACGAGCAGTACTTC. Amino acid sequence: CASGQGFGYEQYF.

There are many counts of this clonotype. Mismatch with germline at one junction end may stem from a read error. CDR3 protein: CASSSGQGGGYTF. CDR3 nucleotides: TGTGCCAGCAGCTCGGGACAGGGGGGAGGCTACACCTTC. The chain is built from TRBV5-1 and TRBJ1-2, with 11 bases identical to TRBD1. The CDR3 length is 13 residues. Per the germline V gene, CDR1 is SGHRS and CDR2 is YFSETQ.

CDR3 amino acids: CATSSDNGANVLTF. CDR3 DNA: TGTGCCACCAGCAGCGATAACGGGGCCAACGTCCTGACTTTC. This chain joins TRBV15 and TRBJ2-6, with no clear D. The CDR3 consists of 14 residues. The V end lost 3 bases, the J end lost 4 bases, and 7 bases lay between the germline ends. CDR1 and CDR2 from the germline V gene are LNHNV and YYDKDF (reference sequence).

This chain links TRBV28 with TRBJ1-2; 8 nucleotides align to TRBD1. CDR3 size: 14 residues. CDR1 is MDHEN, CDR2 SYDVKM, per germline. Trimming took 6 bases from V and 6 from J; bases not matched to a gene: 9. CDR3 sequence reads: CASRPTGAHDGYTF. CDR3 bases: TGTGCCAGCAGACCGACAGGGGCGCATGATGGCTACACCTTC.

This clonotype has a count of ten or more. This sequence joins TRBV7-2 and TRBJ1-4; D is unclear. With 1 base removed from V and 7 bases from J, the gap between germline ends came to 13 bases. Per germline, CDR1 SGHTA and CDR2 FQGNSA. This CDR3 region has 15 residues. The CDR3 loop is CASSLVSGLAEKLFF. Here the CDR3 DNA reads TGTGCCAGCAGCTTAGTATCTGGTCTAGCTGAAAAACTGTTTTTT.

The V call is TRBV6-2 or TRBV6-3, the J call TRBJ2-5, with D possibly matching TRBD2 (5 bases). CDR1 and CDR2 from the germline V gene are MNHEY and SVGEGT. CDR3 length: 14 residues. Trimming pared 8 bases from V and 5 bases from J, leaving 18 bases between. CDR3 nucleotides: TGTGCCAGCGGGCCGCCTAGCCCAAGGGAGACCCAGTACTTC. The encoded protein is CASGPPSPRETQYF.

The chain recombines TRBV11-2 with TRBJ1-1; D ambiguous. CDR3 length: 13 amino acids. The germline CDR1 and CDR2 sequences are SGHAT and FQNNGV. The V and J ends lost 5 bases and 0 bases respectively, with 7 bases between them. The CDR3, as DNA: TGTGCCAGCAGCGTTATAATGAACACTGAAGCTTTCTTT. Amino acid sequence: CASSVIMNTEAFF.

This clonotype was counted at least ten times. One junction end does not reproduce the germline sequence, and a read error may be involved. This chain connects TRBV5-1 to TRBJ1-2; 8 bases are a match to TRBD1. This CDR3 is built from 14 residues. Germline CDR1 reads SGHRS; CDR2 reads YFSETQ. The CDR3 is CASSLQGGNYGYTF. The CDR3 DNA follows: TGTGCCAGCAGTTTACAGGGGGGGAACTATGGCTACACCTTC.

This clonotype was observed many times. CDR3 bases: TGTGCCAGCAGCTTAAACAGGGCACGGGGCTACACCTTC. Protein product: CASSLNRARGYTF. This chain joins TRBV7-9 and TRBJ1-2, with D possibly TRBD1 on 6 matching bases. The CDR3 length is 13 residues. Germline loops: CDR1 SEHNR, CDR2 FQNEAQ (reference sequence). V lost 2 bases, J lost 8 bases, and 12 bases lay in between.

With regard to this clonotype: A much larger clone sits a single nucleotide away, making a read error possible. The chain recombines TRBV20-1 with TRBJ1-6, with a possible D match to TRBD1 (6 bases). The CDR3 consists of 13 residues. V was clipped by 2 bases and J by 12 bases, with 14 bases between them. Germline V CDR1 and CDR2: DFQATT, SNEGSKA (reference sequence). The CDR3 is CSARLTDRLPLHF. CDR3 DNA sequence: TGCAGTGCTAGATTGACGGACAGATTACCCCTCCACTTT.

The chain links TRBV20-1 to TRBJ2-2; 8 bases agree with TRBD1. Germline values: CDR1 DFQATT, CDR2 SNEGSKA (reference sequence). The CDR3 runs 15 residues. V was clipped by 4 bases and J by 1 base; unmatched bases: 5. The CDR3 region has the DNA TGCAGTGCTAACCGGGGGACAGGGAACACCGGGGAGCTGTTTTTT. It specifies CSANRGTGNTGELFF.

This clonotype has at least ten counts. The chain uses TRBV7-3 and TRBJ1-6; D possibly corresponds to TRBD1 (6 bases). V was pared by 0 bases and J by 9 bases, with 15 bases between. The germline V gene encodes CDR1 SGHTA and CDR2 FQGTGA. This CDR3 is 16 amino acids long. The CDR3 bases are TGTGCCAGCAGCTTAACTGGGAGGACAGTACCTTCACCCCTCCACTTT. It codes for CASSLTGRTVPSPLHF.

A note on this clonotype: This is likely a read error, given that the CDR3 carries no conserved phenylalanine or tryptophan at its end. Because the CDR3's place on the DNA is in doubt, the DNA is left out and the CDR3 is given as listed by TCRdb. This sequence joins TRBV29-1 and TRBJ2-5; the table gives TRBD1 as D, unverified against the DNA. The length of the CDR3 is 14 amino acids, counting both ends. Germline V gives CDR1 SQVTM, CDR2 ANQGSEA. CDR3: CSVVGGNYGYTFGS.

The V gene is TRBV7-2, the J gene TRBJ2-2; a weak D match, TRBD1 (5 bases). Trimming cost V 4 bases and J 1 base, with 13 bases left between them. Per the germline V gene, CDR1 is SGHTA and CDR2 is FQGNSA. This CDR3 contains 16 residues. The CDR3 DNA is TGTGCCAGCAGCTACCCGACAGAGCAGAACACCGGGGAGCTGTTTTTT. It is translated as CASSYPTEQNTGELFF.

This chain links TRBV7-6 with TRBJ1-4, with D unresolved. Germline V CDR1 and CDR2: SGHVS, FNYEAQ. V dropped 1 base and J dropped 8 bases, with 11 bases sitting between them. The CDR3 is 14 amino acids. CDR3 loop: CASSLGGMKEKLFF. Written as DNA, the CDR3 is TGTGCCAGCAGCTTAGGTGGGATGAAGGAAAAACTGTTTTTT.

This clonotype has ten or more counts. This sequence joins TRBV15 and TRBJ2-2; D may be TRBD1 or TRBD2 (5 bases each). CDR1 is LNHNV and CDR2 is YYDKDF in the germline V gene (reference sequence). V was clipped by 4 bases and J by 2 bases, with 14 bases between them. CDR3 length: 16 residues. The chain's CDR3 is CATSTAGTLNTGELFF. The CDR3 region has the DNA TGTGCCACCAGCACCGCCGGGACCCTAAACACCGGGGAGCTGTTTTTT.

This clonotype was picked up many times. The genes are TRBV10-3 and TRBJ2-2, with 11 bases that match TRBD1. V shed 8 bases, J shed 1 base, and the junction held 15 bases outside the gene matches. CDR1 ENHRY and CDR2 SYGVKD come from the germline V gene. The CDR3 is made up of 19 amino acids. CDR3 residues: CAICEDPGQGVWNTGELFF. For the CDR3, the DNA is TGTGCCATCTGCGAAGATCCGGGACAGGGGGTATGGAACACCGGGGAGCTGTTTTTT.

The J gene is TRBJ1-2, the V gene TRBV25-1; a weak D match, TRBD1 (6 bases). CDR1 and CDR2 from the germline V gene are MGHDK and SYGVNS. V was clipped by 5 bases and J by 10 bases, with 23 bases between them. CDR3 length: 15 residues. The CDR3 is CASSKDRPPTMSYTF. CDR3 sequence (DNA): TGTGCCAGCAGTAAAGACAGGCCCCCCACTATGTCCTACACCTTC.

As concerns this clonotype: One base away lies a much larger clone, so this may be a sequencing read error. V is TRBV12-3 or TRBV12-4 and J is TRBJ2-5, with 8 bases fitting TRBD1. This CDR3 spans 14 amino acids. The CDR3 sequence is CASSKGTGQEAQYF. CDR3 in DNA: TGTGCCAGCAGTAAAGGGACAGGACAAGAGGCCCAGTACTTC.

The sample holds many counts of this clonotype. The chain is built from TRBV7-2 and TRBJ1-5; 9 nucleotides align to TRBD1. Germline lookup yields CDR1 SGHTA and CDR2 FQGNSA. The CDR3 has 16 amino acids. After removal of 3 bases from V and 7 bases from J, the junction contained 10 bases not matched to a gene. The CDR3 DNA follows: TGTGCCAGCAGCTTGGGACCTACAGGGGGCGGACAGCCCCAGCATTTT. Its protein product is CASSLGPTGGGQPQHF.

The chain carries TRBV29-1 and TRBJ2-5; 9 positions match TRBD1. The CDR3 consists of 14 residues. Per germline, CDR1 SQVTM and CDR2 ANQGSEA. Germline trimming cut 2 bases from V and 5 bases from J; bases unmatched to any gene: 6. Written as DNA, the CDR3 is TGCAGCGTTGAATGGACAGGGGCTGGGGAGACCCAGTACTTC. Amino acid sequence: CSVEWTGAGETQYF.

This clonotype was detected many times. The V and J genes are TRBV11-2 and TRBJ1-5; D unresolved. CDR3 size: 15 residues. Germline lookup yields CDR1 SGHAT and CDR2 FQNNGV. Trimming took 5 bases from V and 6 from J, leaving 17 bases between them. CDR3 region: CASSRRASRGQPQHF. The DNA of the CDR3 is TGTGCCAGCAGCAGAAGGGCCTCCCGGGGTCAGCCCCAGCATTTT. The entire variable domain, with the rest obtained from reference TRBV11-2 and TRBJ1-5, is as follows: EAGVAQSPRYKIIEKRQSVAFWCNPISGHATLYWYQQILGQGPKLLIQFQNNGVVDDSQLPKDRFSAERLKGVDSTLKIQPAKLEDSAVYLCASSRRASRGQPQHFGDGTRLSIL.

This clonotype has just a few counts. CDR3 coding DNA: TGTGCCAGCAGCCTCGCTCAGGGGAGGGCGGGCTACGAGCAGTACTTC. Amino acids: CASSLAQGRAGYEQYF. The V and J genes are TRBV6-6 and TRBJ2-7; D perhaps matches TRBD2 (7 bases). V shed 6 bases and J shed 3 bases, with 21 bases lying between them. Germline V gene lookup returns CDR1 MNHNY and CDR2 SVGAGI (reference sequence). The CDR3 spans 16 residues.

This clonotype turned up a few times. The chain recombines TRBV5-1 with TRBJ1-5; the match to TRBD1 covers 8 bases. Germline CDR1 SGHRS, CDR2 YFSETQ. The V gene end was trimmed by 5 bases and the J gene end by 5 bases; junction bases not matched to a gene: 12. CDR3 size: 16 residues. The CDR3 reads CASREMTGALDQPQHF. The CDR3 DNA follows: TGCGCCAGCAGGGAAATGACAGGGGCTTTGGATCAGCCCCAGCATTTT.